This T cell receptor beta chain emerged from a study of response to subunit inactivated influenza vaccine. Whole-study findings and limits: That few new T cells are recruited by each seasonal influenza vaccination was the authors' suggestion.

This clonotype has a handful of counts. Its antigen remains unknown. CDR3 length: 14 residues. V dropped 1 base and J dropped 3; count of bases not matched to a gene: 3. Germline CDR1 KGHSH, CDR2 LQKENI. TCRdb re-analysed the RT-PCR reads in MiXCR, keeping a single row per CDR3 protein. The sample lists approximately 520,000 distinct CDR3 sequences; more than 15% were seen once. The chain has TRBV18 and TRBJ2-7, with TRBD2 identical over 7 bases. The specimen comprised CD4+ T cells sorted from PBMCs, sampled less than 30 months after vaccination. This clonotype originated in a man between 50 and 75 years old who received an inactivated influenza vaccine. The chain's CDR3 is CASSPRTRDYEQYF. CDR3 bases: TGTGCCAGCTCACCACGGACTAGAGACTACGAGCAGTACTTC.